This TCR beta chain was identified during a study of CD8+ T cells in alopecia areata. The treatment here: oral pan-JAK inhibitor, 5-10 mg twice daily. RNA extraction was followed by reverse transcription into cDNA, which acted as the sequencing template. The repertoire was sequenced with immunoSEQ multiplex PCR; TCRdb's copy has only in-frame clones and lacks some. The table has fewer than 250,000 clones, less than 45% seen once. Concerning this clone itself: Its antigen is not identified.

After removal of 5 bases from V and 4 bases from J, the junction contained 9 bases not matched to a gene. This CDR3 has 17 residues. Germline loops: CDR1 LGHNA, CDR2 YSLEER. Study-wide findings and caveats: Numerous expanded lesional clones remained in scalp and blood during tofacitinib.

The input for sequencing was CD4+ T cells sorted from blood, taken at approximately week 36, from a patient treated with tofacitinib. The receptor comes from a human donor with alopecia areata. This chain joins TRBV4-3 and TRBJ2-5; TRBD2 matches 14 bases. The CDR3: CASSSGTSGSRGETQYF. The DNA for the CDR3 is TGCGCCAGCAGCTCCGGGACTAGCGGGAGCAGGGGAGAGACCCAGTACTTC.